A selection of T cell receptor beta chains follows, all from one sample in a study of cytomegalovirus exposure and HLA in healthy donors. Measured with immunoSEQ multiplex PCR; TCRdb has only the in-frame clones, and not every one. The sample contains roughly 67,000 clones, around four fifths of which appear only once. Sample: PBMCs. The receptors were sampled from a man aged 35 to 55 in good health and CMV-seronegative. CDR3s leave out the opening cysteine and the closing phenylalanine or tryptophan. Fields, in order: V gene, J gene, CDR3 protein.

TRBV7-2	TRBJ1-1	ASSYNQGGAEAF
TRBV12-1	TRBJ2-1	ASSPLRTSGRPRSYNEQF
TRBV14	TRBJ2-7	ASSQAGTGLYEQY
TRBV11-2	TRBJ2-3	ASSPLGGGTDTQY
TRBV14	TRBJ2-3	ASSPGSGTDTQY
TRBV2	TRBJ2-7	ASSKDRIYEQY
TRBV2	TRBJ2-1	ASRPTSRDRVDYNEQF
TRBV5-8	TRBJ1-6	ASSFGLTGGISSPLH
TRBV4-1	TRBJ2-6	ASSQAWYPSSGANVLT
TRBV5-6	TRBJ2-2	ASSLQVASRELF
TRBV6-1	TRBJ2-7	ASSGWAETYEQY
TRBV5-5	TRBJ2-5	ASRTQLRGETQY
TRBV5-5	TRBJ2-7	ASSLGQGALEQY
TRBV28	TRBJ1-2	ASTQGYGYT
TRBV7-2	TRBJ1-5	ASSLESNQPQH
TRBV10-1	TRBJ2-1	ASRAGEGPHEQF
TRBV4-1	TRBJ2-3	ASSQDRGAGVTTDTQY
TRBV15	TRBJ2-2	ATSSPGLAEMGELF
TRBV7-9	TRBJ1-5	ASSLRGDQPQH
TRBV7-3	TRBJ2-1	ASSLTGTGGAEQF
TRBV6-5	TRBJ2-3	ATQVGEGRGDTQY
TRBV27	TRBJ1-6	ASSKGLPYNSPLH
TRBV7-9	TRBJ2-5	ASSTRRDQETQY
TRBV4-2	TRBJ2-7	ASSQDNGPEQY